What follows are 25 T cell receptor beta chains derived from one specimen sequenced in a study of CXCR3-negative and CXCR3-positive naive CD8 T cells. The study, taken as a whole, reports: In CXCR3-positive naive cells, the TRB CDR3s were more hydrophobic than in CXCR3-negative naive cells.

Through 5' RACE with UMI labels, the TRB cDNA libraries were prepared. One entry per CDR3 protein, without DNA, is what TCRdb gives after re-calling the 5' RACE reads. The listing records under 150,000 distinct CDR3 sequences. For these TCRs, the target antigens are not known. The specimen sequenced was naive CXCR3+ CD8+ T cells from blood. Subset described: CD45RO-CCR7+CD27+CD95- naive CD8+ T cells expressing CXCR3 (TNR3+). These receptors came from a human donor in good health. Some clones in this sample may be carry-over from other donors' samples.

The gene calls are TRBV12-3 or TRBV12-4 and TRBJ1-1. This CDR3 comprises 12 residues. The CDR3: CASRQASAEAFF.

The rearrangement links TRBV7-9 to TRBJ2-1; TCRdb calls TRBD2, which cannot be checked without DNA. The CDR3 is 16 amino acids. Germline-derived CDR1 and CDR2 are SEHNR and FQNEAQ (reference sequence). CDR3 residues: CASSSGLAGDTDEQFF.

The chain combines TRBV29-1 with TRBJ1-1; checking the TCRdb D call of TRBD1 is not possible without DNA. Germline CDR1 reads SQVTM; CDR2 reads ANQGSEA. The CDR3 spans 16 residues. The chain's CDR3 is CSVEDWQGAQNTEAFF.

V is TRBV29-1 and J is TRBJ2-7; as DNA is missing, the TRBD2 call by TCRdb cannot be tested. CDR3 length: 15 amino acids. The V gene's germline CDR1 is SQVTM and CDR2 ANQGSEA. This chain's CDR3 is CSVEDLTSGSYEQYF.

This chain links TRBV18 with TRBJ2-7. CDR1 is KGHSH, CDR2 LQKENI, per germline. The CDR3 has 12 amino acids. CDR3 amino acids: CASSPSTYEQYF.

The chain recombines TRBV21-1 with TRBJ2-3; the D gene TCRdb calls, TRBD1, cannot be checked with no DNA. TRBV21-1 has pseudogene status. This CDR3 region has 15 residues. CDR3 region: CASSPKDRNTDTQYF.

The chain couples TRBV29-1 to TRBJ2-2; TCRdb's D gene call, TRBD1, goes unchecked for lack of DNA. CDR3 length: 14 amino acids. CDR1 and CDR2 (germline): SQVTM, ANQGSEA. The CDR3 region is CSAPRPDYSGELFF.

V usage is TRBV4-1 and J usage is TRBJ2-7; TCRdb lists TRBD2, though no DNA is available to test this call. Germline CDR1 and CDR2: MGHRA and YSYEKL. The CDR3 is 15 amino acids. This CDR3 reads CASSRGEGGVYEQYF.

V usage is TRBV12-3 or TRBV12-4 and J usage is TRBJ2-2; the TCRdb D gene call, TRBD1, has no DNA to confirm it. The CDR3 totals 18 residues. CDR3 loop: CASSFPKQGETNTGELFF.

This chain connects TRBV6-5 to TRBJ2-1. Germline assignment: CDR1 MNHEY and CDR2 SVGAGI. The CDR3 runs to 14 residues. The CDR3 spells CASKDEIGYNEQFF.

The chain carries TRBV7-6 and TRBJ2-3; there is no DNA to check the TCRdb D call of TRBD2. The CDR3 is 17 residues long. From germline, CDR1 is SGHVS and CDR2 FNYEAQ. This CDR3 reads CASSRLAGGPSTDTQYF.

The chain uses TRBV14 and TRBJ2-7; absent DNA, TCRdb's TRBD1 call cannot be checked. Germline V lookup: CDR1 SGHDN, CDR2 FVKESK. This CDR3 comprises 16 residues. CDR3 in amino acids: CASSLQTGTGIYEQYF.

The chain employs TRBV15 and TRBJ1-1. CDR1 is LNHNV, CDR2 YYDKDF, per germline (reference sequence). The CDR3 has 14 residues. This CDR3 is CATSRAQGGTEAFF.

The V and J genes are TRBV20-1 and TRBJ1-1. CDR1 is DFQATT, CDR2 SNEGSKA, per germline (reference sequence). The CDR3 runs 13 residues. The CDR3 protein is CSGQASLPTEAFF.

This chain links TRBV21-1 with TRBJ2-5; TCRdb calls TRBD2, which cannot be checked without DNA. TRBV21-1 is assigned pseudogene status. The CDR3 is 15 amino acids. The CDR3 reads CASSKESSGVETQYF.

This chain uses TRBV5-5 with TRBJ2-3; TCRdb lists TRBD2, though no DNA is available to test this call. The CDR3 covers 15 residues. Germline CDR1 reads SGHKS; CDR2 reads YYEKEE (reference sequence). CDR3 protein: CASSFFQRGTDTQYF. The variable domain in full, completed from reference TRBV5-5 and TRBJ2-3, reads DAGVTQSPTHLIKTRGQQVTLRCSPISGHKSVSWYQQVLGQGPQFIFQYYEKEERGRGNFPDRFSARQFPNYSSELNVNALLLGDSALYLCASSFFQRGTDTQYFGPGTRLTVL.

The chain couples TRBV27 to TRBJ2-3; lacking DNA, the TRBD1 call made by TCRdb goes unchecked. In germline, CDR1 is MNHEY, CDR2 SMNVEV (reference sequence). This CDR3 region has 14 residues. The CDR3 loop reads CASSHLSPQDTQYF.

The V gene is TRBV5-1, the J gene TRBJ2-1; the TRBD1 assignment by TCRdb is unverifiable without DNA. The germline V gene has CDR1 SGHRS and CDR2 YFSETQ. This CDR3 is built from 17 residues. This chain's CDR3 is CASMGDTTGAPLNEQFF.

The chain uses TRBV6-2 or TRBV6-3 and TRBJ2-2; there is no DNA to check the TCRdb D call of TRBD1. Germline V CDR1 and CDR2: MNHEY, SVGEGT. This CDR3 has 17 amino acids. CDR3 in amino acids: CASSCLMRQGWTGELFF.

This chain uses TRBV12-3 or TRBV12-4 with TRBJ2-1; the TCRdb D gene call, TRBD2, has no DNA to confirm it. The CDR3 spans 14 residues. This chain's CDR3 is CASSPLEGRAEQFF.

CDR3 residues: CSVGEDTEAFF. The chain recombines TRBV29-1 with TRBJ1-1. The germline CDR1 and CDR2 sequences are SQVTM and ANQGSEA. This CDR3 has 11 amino acids.

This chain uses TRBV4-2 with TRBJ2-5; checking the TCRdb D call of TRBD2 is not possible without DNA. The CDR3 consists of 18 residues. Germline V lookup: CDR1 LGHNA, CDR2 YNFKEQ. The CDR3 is CASSQDFTSGGLEETQYF.

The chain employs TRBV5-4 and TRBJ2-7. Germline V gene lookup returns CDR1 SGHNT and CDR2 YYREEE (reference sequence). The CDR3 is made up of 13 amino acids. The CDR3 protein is CASSTRPTYEQYF.

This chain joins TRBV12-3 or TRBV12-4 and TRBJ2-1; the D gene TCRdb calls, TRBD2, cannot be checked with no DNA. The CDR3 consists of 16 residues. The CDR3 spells CASSPPGLAGVHEQFF.

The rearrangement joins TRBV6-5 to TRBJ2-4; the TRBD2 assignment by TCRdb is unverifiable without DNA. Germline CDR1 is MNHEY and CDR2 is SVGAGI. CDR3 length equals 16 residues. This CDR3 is CASSYGWGEGGERQYF.